This T cell receptor beta chain derives from a study of blood T cell repertoires in COVID-19. The wider study: The study drew acute and convalescent COVID-19 samples from the United States, Italy and Spain. Nucleic acid was either cDNA or gDNA, and it came from T cells, B-cell-depleted T cells, or PBMCs.

Germline loops: CDR1 MDHEN, CDR2 SYDVKM. This CDR3 has 16 amino acids. Trimming removed 5 bases from V and 3 bases from J; junction bases left unmatched: 9. As originally analysed: Cell counts per sample came from amplifying reference gene primers. Using immunoSEQ multiplex PCR, the repertoire was profiled, and TCRdb retains in-frame clones only, with some absent. V and J calls and clone size are copied from that table; D and trimming were computed from the DNA. The sample yields roughly 170,000 clones, 88% seen once. Sequenced: peripheral blood. The sequence derives from a man in his fifties or sixties with acute or convalescent COVID-19. The chain joins TRBV28 to TRBJ1-5; 8 bases map to TRBD1. In nucleotides, the CDR3 is TGTGCCAGCAGTCCAGGACAGGGAGGTTTCAATCAGCCCCAGCATTTT. It codes for CASSPGQGGFNQPQHF.